This TCR beta chain was retrieved from a study of OX40 agonist ivuxolimab in advanced cancers. As for the study in general: Three patients showed partial responses: one hepatocellular carcinoma and two cutaneous melanoma cases. Regarding the study as a whole: CD4+ and CD8+ blood T cells expanded clonally by week 6 at 0.1 to 3.0 mg/kg. Normalized expansion of T-cell clones was also low for some nonresponders.

Patients with autoimmune history or systemic immunosuppression were excluded. Clones were read by immunoSEQ multiplex PCR, and TCRdb kept only the in-frame ones, dropping some. The table has tens of thousands of clones, roughly 84% seen once; the top ten hold around 0.78%. As regards this clone: Its matching antigen is unknown.

Germline CDR1 and CDR2: GTSNPN and SVGIG (reference sequence). Germline trimming cut 4 bases from V and 4 bases from J; bases unmatched to any gene: 1. This CDR3 is built from 13 residues. The sequence was collected from an adult with an advanced solid tumor such as melanoma, head and neck, liver or kidney cancer. The sequenced sample was CD4+ or CD8+ T cells sorted from blood, obtained in a trial of the OX40 agonist ivuxolimab. This chain connects TRBV30 to TRBJ1-6; 7 positions match TRBD1. As DNA, the CDR3 is TGTGCCTGGACGGGACAGTATAATTCACCCCTCCACTTT. Translating gives CAWTGQYNSPLHF.